The rows below give T cell receptor beta chains drawn from one sample of a study of cytomegalovirus exposure and HLA in healthy donors. Sequenced by immunoSEQ multiplex PCR; TCRdb stores in-frame clones only, minus some. The sample totals approximately 170,000 clones. Sequencing input: PBMCs. The receptors originated from a woman aged 18-29 years in good health and CMV-seropositive. CDR3s include the opening cysteine and the closing phenylalanine or tryptophan. The order of the fields is V gene, D gene, J gene, CDR3 DNA, CDR3 protein. A D gene is named only where the DNA matches it firmly.

TRBV29-1	-	TRBJ1-1	TGCAGCGTTGTCGGACTTCTGAACACTGAAGCTTTCTTT	CSVVGLLNTEAFF
TRBV7-8	-	TRBJ2-3	TGTGCCAGCAGCCCGTTCCTGACGTGGGGCCAGGGGAAAACAGATACGCAGTATTTT	CASSPFLTWGQGKTDTQYF
TRBV4-1	TRBD2	TRBJ2-1	TGCGCCAGCGGAGTGGCGGGAGGGCACAATGGGCAGTTCTTC	CASGVAGGHNGQFF
TRBV18	-	TRBJ2-1	TGTGCCAGCTCCCGGGGAAGGGAAGGGTTATTCAATGAGCAGTTCTTC	CASSRGREGLFNEQFF
TRBV7-6	-	TRBJ1-3	TGTGCCAGCAGCCAGGACTCGGGAAACACCATATATTTT	CASSQDSGNTIYF
TRBV6-6	TRBD2	TRBJ2-5	TGTGCCAGCAACCCGCGAGCGGGGGGCGGGGAGACCCAGTACTTC	CASNPRAGGGETQYF
TRBV6-5	TRBD1	TRBJ2-5	TGTGCCAGCAGTTACAGGGACAGGGGGGAGACCCAGTACTTC	CASSYRDRGETQYF
TRBV7-8	-	TRBJ2-7	TGTGCCAGCAGCCCGGACTGGCTTGATGACGAGCAGTACTTC	CASSPDWLDDEQYF
TRBV7-6	-	TRBJ1-2	TGTGCCAGCAGCGCGACAGGCCCTAACTATGGCTACACCTTC	CASSATGPNYGYTF
TRBV27	-	TRBJ1-4	TGTGCCAGCAAGACAGCAACTAATGAAAAACTGTTTTTT	CASKTATNEKLFF
TRBV11-2	-	TRBJ1-1	TGTGCCAGCAGCTTAGGCACAGGGAGTCTCATAGGGACTGAAGCTTTCTTT	CASSLGTGSLIGTEAFF
TRBV18	-	TRBJ1-5	TGTGCCAGCTCACGAGATCAGGGGCCGAATCAGCCCCAGCATTTT	CASSRDQGPNQPQHF
TRBV11-3	-	TRBJ1-1	TGTGCCAGCAGCTTCCAGGGGTCTAACACTGAAGCTTTCTTT	CASSFQGSNTEAFF
TRBV13	TRBD1	TRBJ1-1	TGTGCCAGCAGCCGAAATCCGGGACAGGGTGAAGCTTTCTTT	CASSRNPGQGEAFF